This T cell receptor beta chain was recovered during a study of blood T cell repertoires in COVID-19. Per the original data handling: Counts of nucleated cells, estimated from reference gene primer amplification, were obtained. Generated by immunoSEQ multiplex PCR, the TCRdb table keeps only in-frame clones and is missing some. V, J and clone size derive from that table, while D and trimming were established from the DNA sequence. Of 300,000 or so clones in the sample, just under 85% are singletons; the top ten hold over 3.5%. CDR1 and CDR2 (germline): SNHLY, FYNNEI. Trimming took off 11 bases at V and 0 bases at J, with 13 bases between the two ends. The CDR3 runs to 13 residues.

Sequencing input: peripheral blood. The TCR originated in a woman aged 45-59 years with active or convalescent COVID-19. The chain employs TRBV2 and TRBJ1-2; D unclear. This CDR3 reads CAGGRLANYGYTF. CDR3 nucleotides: TGTGCCGGAGGAAGGCTGGCTAACTATGGCTACACCTTC.